The entry below describes one T cell receptor beta chain. Its antigen remains undetermined. No base quality information exists; no much larger clone differs at one position. The cohort was made up of 666 healthy bone marrow donors. All cohort members were sampled while nominally healthy, although unrecorded immune exposures were likely present. The donor tested CMV seronegative and was one of the 352 seronegative cohort members. Each donor provided a peripheral blood sample, and peripheral blood mononuclear cells were used for TCR beta sequencing. Genomic DNA extraction from the blood cell samples was performed with the Qiagen DNeasy Blood Extraction Kit. CDR3 length: 17 amino acids, cysteine to phenylalanine. Only the CDR3 portion is preserved as DNA: 51 bases, with reading frame beginning at the first base. Taken from the germline V gene, the CDR1 and CDR2 loops are MGHDK and SYGVNS. At the junction V is shortened by 6 bases and J by 3 bases; bases outside the gene matches: 13.

The entry originates in a study of cytomegalovirus exposure and HLA in healthy donors (dated by TCRdb to the late 2010s). Study-wide context: According to an earlier analysis of 587 of the donors, roughly 180 million T cells yielded 90 million to 140 million unique TCR beta sequences and approximately 300 Gb of sequence data. In a later analysis, previously published TCR beta repertoires from 600 to 850 donors were re-analyzed and high-resolution HLA genotyping was added so that TCR occurrence patterns could be studied. An early release covering roughly 600 HLA-typed donors comprised roughly 300 gigabases of sequencing data and around 85 million unique TCR sequences. On average, about 240,000 unique TCR beta nucleotide sequences were sequenced per donor among a few hundred genotyped donors of the cohort, with approximately 18% of those sequences being non-productive. All discovery cohort repertoires had been generated on a single sequencing platform. The study aimed to test whether cataloging public T cell receptors could reveal signatures of past pathogen exposure. A later genetic analysis took genome-wide SNP genotypes for about 65% of the roughly 670 donors and used that subset as a discovery cohort. Using immunosequencing, the study profiled T cell repertoires from 666 subjects and related those repertoires to cytomegalovirus serostatus. The genetic ancestry cluster associated with self-reported Caucasian donors included roughly four fifths of the 350 to 500 genotyped donors. HLA typing covered class I and class II loci at four-digit resolution. Donor age, sex, ethnicity and CMV serostatus were compiled together with the repertoire data. To decide whether each TCR beta V gene segment behaved as functional or pseudogenic, an earlier analysis of some 570 of the donors relied on high-throughput TCR beta sequencing. The number of donors typed differed by locus, with about 620-630 for A, B, C, DRB1 and DQB1, 522 for DQA1, 600 to 610 for DPA1, and approximately 470 for DPB1. To predict cytomegalovirus infection status, the study brought together high-throughput TCR immunosequencing, statistical association of individual TCRs with disease status, and machine learning. The later analysis used no new phenotypic data to find candidate immune exposures, relying instead on TCR beta sequences and their occurrence across donors. Because of strong linkage in the cohort, four or five DR-DQ haplotypes were treated as single units for association and clustering. Besides the first cohort of roughly 700 subjects, a separate validation cohort made up of about 120 different subjects was used. The research as a whole found: The study gave a list of 150 to 200 TCR beta chains associated with cytomegalovirus. The sequencing pipeline was judged likely to have produced a cluster of highly shared sequence variants as a technical artifact. At a false discovery rate of 0.05, a later analysis linked about 17,000 TCR beta sequences to specific HLA alleles. Most TCR sequences were seen in very few donors, while some public TCRs were found in many individuals. In an earlier analysis of fewer than 700 of the donors, most TCR beta V segments appeared in productive rearrangements about 90% or about 30% of the time, broadly matching IMGT annotations. In vitro tests confirmed that a few of the cytomegalovirus-associated TCR beta chains recognize cytomegalovirus antigens. A further reported finding was that TCR beta sequences accurately predicted the HLA-A and HLA-B alleles for most subjects in the first cohort. A later analysis found that TCR association rates varied across HLA loci, with DRB1 alleles showing the most associated TCRs and HLA-C alleles the fewest. In a later genetic analysis, fewer N-insertions in productive TCRs were reported among donors in an Asian-associated ancestry cluster than the roughly 700-donor mean. Because HLA typing was unavailable for some donors at each locus, only the typed subset was used in association tests. In a later analysis, most CMV-associated TCR beta chains were found to appear HLA-restricted, with HLA associations seemingly driven largely by CMV exposure. Some IMGT-functional V segments, including TRBV6-2 and TRBV6-3, could not be told apart with the 87-base-pair reads, so those segments were excluded. V-gene and J-gene trimming of TCR beta chains was associated with a missense DCLRE1C variant in a later genetic analysis, and the association was replicated in an independent cohort. In a later analysis, HLA-associated TCR beta chains showed more clonal expansion and lower generation probabilities than non-associated chains that were equally common. Several of the top co-occurrence clusters appeared to be linked to parvovirus B19, influenza, CMV and Epstein-Barr virus, according to a later analysis. Because counts were too low, more than 15 rarely observed V segments, including chromosome 9 orphons, were left out of the earlier analysis of some 640 of the donors. Roughly uniform sequencing depth across donors was assumed in presence/absence analyses, although this assumption may not hold. CMV serostatus was the only immune exposure information available for the cohort. Linkage disequilibrium might explain the correlated functional status among segregating V segments, but an unknown experimental factor could not be ruled out. The authors suggested that the approach could potentially be extended to other disease states and immunological phenotypes. This cohort had only TCR beta chains sequenced, and the lack of alpha or paired-chain data limited which features could be detected. Assigning TCR associations to individual alleles was difficult when HLA alleles, especially DR and DQ, strongly co-occurred. The classifier was reported to diagnose cytomegalovirus status with high specificity and sensitivity in both the original and validation cohorts.

The library was made by the immunoSEQ multiplex PCR assay. For the multiplex PCR, a mixture combining 60 forward primers for TCR Vbeta segments and 13 reverse primers for TCR Jbeta segments was used. A multiplex PCR assay on genomic DNA amplified the CDR3 region of rearranged TCR beta genes. On the Illumina HiSeq System, the amplified TCR beta libraries were sequenced as 87-base-pair reads. In the original analysis: In a later analysis, about 80 million unique TCR beta chains were counted across the 500 to 850 repertoires, and approximately 11 million of these chains were shared by at least two donors. Raw reads were error-corrected and collapsed into unique sequences by a nearest-neighbor algorithm in which closely related sequences were merged to remove PCR and sequencing errors. V, D and J gene segments were assigned by aligning CDR3 sequences to IMGT reference sequences. For a sequence to be retained, a match of at least six nucleotides was required to both a V gene segment and a J gene segment. Rearrangements were called productive when the CDR3 lacked stop codons and stayed in frame with V and J; all others were non-productive. Following IMGT convention, CDR3 was defined as the stretch from the second conserved V-encoded cysteine up to the conserved J-encoded phenylalanine. In an earlier analysis of more than 550 of the donors, sequences lacking an unambiguous match to a single V gene segment were excluded. In an earlier analysis of about 590 of the donors, a V segment was called functional when productive rearrangements were above 56.7%, and segregating when the standard deviation between donors exceeded 5%. A statistical classification framework was built to diagnose cytomegalovirus status from the catalog of TCR beta chain sequences. A later analysis assigned V and J genes by comparing TCR nucleotide sequences with IMGT/GENE-DB human TR gene sequences. Using the TCRdist pipeline, a later analysis assigned CDR3 sequences along with most-parsimonious VDJ recombination scenarios. In a later analysis, every TCR beta chain was defined by the combination of its CDR3 amino acid sequence and its V-gene family, and reads without a unique V-gene family were dropped. A later analysis removed 592 highly shared, low-generation-probability nucleotide sequences to deal with suspected cross-contamination and a sequencing artifact. In a later analysis, a clonal expansion index was calculated for each public chain from normalized within-repertoire ranks of inferred template counts. A later analysis computed generation probabilities with a VDJ recombination model fitted to out-of-frame rearrangements, and checked the results against IGoR. A later analysis scored TCR-TCR, TCR-HLA and TCR-CMV co-occurrence with hypergeometric tests, applying a repertoire-size bias correction to TCR pairs. In a later analysis, false discovery rates were estimated by permuting HLA or CMV assignments 20 times. In a later analysis, co-occurring TCRs were grouped with DBSCAN, and TCRdist sequence similarity was added when clustering was performed within HLA-allele-positive subsets. Co-occurrence clustering excluded repertoires with fewer than 30,000 or more than 120,000 public chains, plus five with anomalous nucleotide sharing. Not all clones reach the TCRdb copy of this immuneACCESS table, which keeps in-frame sequences only. Checked studies attribute under half of the gap to unresolved V genes and leave the rest unexplained. The V and J calls and the clone size are those of that table, but D and trimming were determined from the DNA. This sample has some 120,000 clones in its table, and over 70% of those were observed once. The ten most abundant clones make up around 1.6% of the sample.

This TCR came from a young woman in good health and CMV-seronegative. The chain joins TRBV25-1 to TRBJ2-3; TRBD1 agrees with 9 junctional bases. Sample: PBMCs. The sequenced DNA: TGTGCCAGCAGCCCAGAACAGGGGGCTAAAAGGACAGATACGCAGTATTTT. Its translation reads: CASSPEQGAKRTDTQYF.